The 8 T cell receptor beta chains below come from one sample, sequenced in a study of T-cell memory formation after mild COVID-19. Each CDR3 protein gets one entry after TCRdb re-called the 5' RACE reads with MiXCR. The sample has roughly 130,000 distinct CDR3 sequences, less than 6.5% seen once. Sequencing was done on a sample of PBMCs or a T cell subset sorted from them (not recorded which). The receptors were sampled from an adult woman who had mild COVID-19 (a few samples of this study predate the infection). Cell type and time point are not known.

In its sample, this clonotype was seen many times. The V and J genes are TRBV7-3 and TRBJ2-1, with 14 nucleotides matching TRBD2. Looked up from germline, CDR1 is SGHTA and CDR2 is FQGTGA. V shed 1 base, J shed 9 bases, and the junction held 2 bases outside the gene matches. This CDR3 has 15 residues. The CDR3, as DNA: TGTGCCAGCAGCTTAAGCGGACTAGCGGGAGGTGAGCAGTTCTTC. This codes for CASSLSGLAGGEQFF.

This clonotype was counted only a few times. This may come from a read error, since a much larger clone is one base off. The chain links TRBV7-2 to TRBJ2-7; unclear D gene. This CDR3 region has 12 residues. In germline, CDR1 is SGHTA, CDR2 FQGNSA. The CDR3 region is CASSATAYELYF. The CDR3 coding sequence is TGTGCCAGCAGCGCTACCGCCTACGAGCTGTACTTC.

This clonotype was counted many times. J is TRBJ2-5 and V is TRBV5-1; weak D call: TRBD2 (7 bases). V was cut by 1 base and J by 1 base, with 11 bases left in between. Germline V gene data show CDR1 as SGHRS and CDR2 as YFSETQ. This CDR3 spans 15 amino acids. The CDR3 bases are TGCGCCAGCAGCTTGTCGGGGGGCGTCCAAGAGACCCAGTACTTC. Amino acid sequence: CASSLSGGVQETQYF.

V gene TRBV3-1 combines with J gene TRBJ2-3; 11 positions match TRBD2. The CDR3 is 17 amino acids. Per germline, CDR1 LGHDT and CDR2 YNNKEL (reference sequence). J lost 1 base, V lost 4 bases, and 7 bases had no gene match. The CDR3 here is CASSRTTGLAGTDTQYF. The CDR3 DNA follows: TGTGCCAGCAGCCGCACCACGGGACTAGCGGGCACAGATACGCAGTATTTT.

This clonotype was counted between two and nine times. The genes are TRBV6-2 or TRBV6-3 and TRBJ2-1; D perhaps matches TRBD2 (6 bases). The CDR3 has 12 amino acids. V shed 8 bases and J shed 6 bases, with 11 bases lying between them. CDR1 and CDR2 from the germline V gene are MNHEY and SVGEGT. This chain's CDR3 is CASGTGVNEQFF. CDR3 nucleotides: TGTGCCAGCGGGACGGGAGTCAATGAGCAGTTCTTC.

This clonotype was seen more than once but under ten times. The chain has TRBV19 and TRBJ1-5; no clear D. CDR3 length: 15 amino acids. The germline V and J ends were trimmed by 6 bases and 3 bases, with 15 bases remaining between them. Per the germline V gene, CDR1 is LNHDA and CDR2 is SQIVND (reference sequence). The CDR3 DNA reads TGTGCCAGTAGGATTAGGAACAGCCACAATCAGCCCCAGCATTTT. It specifies CASRIRNSHNQPQHF. Supplemented by reference TRBV19 and TRBJ1-5, the full variable domain reads DGGITQSPKYLFRKEGQNVTLSCEQNLNHDAMYWYRQDPGQGLRLIYYSQIVNDFQKGDIAEGYSVSREKKESFPLTVTSAQKNPTAFYLCASRIRNSHNQPQHFGDGTRLSIL.

The rearrangement uses TRBV19 and TRBJ2-3; the match to TRBD2 covers 13 bases. The germline V gene encodes CDR1 LNHDA and CDR2 SQIVND (reference sequence). CDR3 length equals 14 residues. The ends lost 8 bases at V and 3 bases at J; junction bases unmatched: 2. CDR3 DNA: TGTGCCAGTCGGACTAGCGGGAGAACAGATACGCAGTATTTT. Its protein is CASRTSGRTDTQYF.

This clonotype was counted a few times. The chain links TRBV5-5 to TRBJ2-2; a possible D gene is TRBD1 (6 bases). Germline loops: CDR1 SGHKS, CDR2 YYEKEE (reference sequence). CDR3 length: 14 residues. Trimming took off 1 base at V and 4 bases at J, with 8 bases between the two ends. The CDR3 region has the DNA TGTGCCAGCAGCTTGCAGGGGCCCACCGGGGAGCTGTTTTTT. It codes for CASSLQGPTGELFF.